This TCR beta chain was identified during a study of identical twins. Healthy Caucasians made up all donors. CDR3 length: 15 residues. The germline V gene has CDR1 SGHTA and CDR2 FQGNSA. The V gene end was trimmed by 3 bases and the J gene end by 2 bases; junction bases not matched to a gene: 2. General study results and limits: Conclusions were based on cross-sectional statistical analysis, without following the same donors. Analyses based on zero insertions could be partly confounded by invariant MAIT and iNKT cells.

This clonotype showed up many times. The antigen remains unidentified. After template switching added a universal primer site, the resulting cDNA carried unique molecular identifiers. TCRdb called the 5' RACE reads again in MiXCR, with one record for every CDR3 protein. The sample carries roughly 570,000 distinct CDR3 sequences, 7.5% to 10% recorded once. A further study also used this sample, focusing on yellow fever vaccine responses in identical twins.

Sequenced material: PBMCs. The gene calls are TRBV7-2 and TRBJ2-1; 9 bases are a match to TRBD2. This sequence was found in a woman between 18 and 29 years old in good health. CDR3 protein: CASSFLAGTYNEQFF. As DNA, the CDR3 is TGTGCCAGCAGCTTTCTAGCGGGAACCTACAATGAGCAGTTCTTC. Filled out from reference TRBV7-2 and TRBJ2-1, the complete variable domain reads GAGVSQSPSNKVTEKGKDVELRCDPISGHTALYWYRQSLGQGLEFLIYFQGNSAPDKSGLPSDRFSAERTGGSVSTLTIQRTQQEDSAVYLCASSFLAGTYNEQFFGPGTRLTVL.